The next 4 T cell receptor beta chains were all read from a single sample in a study of cytomegalovirus exposure and HLA in healthy donors. This PCR relied on a set of 60 Vbeta primers and 13 Jbeta primers. Libraries were prepared by immunoSEQ multiplex PCR; TCRdb keeps only in-frame clonotypes and omits some of them. The sample includes around 120,000 clones, more than 60% of them seen just once. The specimen was PBMCs. The receptors stem from a female donor in good health and CMV-seropositive.

V and J are TRBV27 and TRBJ1-6; 9 nucleotides match TRBD1. The CDR3 consists of 13 residues. In germline, CDR1 is MNHEY, CDR2 SMNVEV (reference sequence). J was trimmed by 7 bases and V by 7 bases; bases with no gene match: 2. DNA for the CDR3: TGTGCCAGCAAGGGACAGGGAAATTCACCCCTCCACTTT. This encodes CASKGQGNSPLHF.

This clone was observed once. The rearrangement links TRBV6-1 to TRBJ1-2, with 12 bases identical to TRBD1. This CDR3 has 14 residues. The V gene end was trimmed by 6 bases and the J gene end by 6 bases; junction bases not matched to a gene: 5. Germline CDR1 is MNHNS and CDR2 is SASEGT. DNA of the CDR3: TGTGCCAGCAGGGGGACAGGGGGCGCGAATGGCTACACCTTC. Amino acid sequence: CASRGTGGANGYTF.

The rearrangement joins TRBV7-3 to TRBJ2-5; D not resolved. The CDR3 is made up of 13 amino acids. V gave up 3 bases and J gave up 0 bases, with 5 bases separating them. CDR1 and CDR2 (germline): SGHTA, FQGTGA. In DNA form, the CDR3 reads TGTGCCAGCAGCTTTACGGACCAAGAGACCCAGTACTTC. This codes for CASSFTDQETQYF.

V is TRBV4-2 and J is TRBJ1-3; tentative D call: TRBD1 (6 bases). Germline CDR1 is LGHNA and CDR2 is YNFKEQ. Trimming pared 0 bases from V and 4 bases from J, leaving 16 bases between. The CDR3 contains 17 residues. DNA of the CDR3: TGTGCCAGCAGCCAAGAATTGGGTACAGGGAAAGGAAACACCATATATTTT. Protein: CASSQELGTGKGNTIYF.